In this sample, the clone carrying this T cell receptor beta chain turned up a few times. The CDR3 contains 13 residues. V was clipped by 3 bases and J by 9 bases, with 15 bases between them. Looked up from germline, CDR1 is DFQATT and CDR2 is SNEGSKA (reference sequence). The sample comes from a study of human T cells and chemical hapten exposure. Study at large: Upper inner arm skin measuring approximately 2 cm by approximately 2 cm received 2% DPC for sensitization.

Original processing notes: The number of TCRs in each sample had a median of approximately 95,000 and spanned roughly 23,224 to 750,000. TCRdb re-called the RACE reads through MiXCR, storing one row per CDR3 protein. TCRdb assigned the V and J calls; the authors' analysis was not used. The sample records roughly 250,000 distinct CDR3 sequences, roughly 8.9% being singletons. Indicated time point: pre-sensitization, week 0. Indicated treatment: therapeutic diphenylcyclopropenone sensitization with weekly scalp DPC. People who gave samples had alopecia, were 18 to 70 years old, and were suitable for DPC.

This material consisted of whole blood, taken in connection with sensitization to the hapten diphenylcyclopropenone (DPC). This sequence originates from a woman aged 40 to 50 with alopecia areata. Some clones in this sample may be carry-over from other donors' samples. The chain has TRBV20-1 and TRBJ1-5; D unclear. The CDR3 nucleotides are TGCAGTGCTAGGCCCGGGGTAGATAGGCCCCAGCATTTT. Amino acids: CSARPGVDRPQHF.